This is a list of T cell receptor beta chains from one sample in a study of cytomegalovirus exposure and HLA in healthy donors. Using immunoSEQ multiplex PCR, the repertoire was profiled, and TCRdb retains in-frame clones only, with some absent. The data hold 140,000 to 150,000 clones, with 75% observed a single time. The specimen sequenced was PBMCs. These receptors came from a man aged 25 to 45 in good health and CMV-seronegative. Both conserved end residues are part of each CDR3. Each record gives: D gene, J gene, clone size, V gene, CDR3 protein, CDR3 DNA. The D gene is left open where the match is weak. For some rows the clone size is stated as once, few or many, or as a class when expanded; others skip it.

TRBD1 | TRBJ1-2 | - | TRBV5-1 | CASNRDRGRSAYGYTF | TGCGCCAGCAACAGAGACAGGGGGCGTTCTGCTTATGGCTACACCTTC
TRBD1 | TRBJ1-2 | - | TRBV7-9 | CASSLDDRGYGYTF | TGTGCCAGCAGCTTAGACGACAGGGGCTATGGCTACACCTTC
TRBD2 | TRBJ2-7 | - | TRBV28 | CASSSLSGRTGEQYF | TGTGCCAGCAGTTCGCTAAGCGGGAGGACGGGGGAGCAGTACTTC
- | TRBJ1-2 | few | TRBV7-8 | CASSLGDVVRVGYTF | TGTGCCAGCAGCTTAGGCGATGTAGTCAGGGTTGGCTACACCTTC
- | TRBJ2-4 | - | TRBV6-5 | CASSTGLAKNIQYF | TGTGCCAGCAGTACAGGGTTAGCCAAAAACATTCAGTACTTC
TRBD1 | TRBJ1-1 | - | TRBV18 | CASSRGDRGRTEAFF | TGTGCCAGCTCACGAGGGGACAGGGGGCGGACTGAAGCTTTCTTT
TRBD2 | TRBJ2-5 | - | TRBV6-1 | CASSRGGQETQYF | TGTGCCAGCAGCCGGGGGGGTCAAGAGACCCAGTACTTC
- | TRBJ1-3 | - | TRBV28 | CASSFDRSGNTIYF | TGTGCCAGCAGTTTTGACAGGTCTGGAAACACCATATATTTT
- | TRBJ2-7 | - | TRBV2 | CASSPDSLEVYEQYF | TGTGCCAGCAGTCCGGACAGCCTGGAGGTCTACGAGCAGTACTTC
TRBD2 | TRBJ2-5 | - | TRBV7-9 | CASSPLGTSVETQYF | TGTGCCAGCAGCCCCCTAGGGACTAGCGTCGAGACCCAGTACTTC
- | TRBJ2-5 | - | TRBV9 | CASSTRLGGPETQYF | TGTGCCAGCAGCACCCGACTGGGGGGTCCAGAGACCCAGTACTTC
TRBD1 | TRBJ2-7 | - | TRBV9 | CASSVGQGDEQYF | TGTGCCAGCAGCGTGGGACAGGGGGACGAGCAGTACTTC
- | TRBJ2-7 | - | TRBV27 | CASSLRTIEQYF | TGTGCCAGCAGTTTAAGGACTATCGAGCAGTACTTC
TRBD2 | TRBJ2-5 | few | TRBV18 | CASSLGLAAQETQYF | TGTGCCAGCTCCCTTGGACTAGCGGCACAAGAGACCCAGTACTTC
- | TRBJ2-1 | once | TRBV19 | CASSIDPLPGVSIGSYNEQFF | TGTGCCAGTAGTATAGATCCGTTACCGGGGGTGTCCATCGGCTCCTACAATGAGCAGTTCTTC
- | TRBJ1-1 | - | TRBV7-9 | CASSPTGPHEAFF | TGTGCCAGCAGCCCGACAGGTCCACATGAAGCTTTCTTT
TRBD1 | TRBJ2-5 | - | TRBV28 | CASSSNQPGQGKETQYF | TGTGCCAGCAGTTCCAACCAACCGGGACAGGGCAAAGAGACCCAGTACTTC
TRBD1 | TRBJ1-1 | - | TRBV18 | CASSEQGYTEAFF | TGTGCCAGCTCAGAACAGGGGTACACTGAAGCTTTCTTT
TRBD1 | TRBJ1-2 | - | TRBV10-3 | CAISESDRGLYGYTF | TGTGCCATCAGTGAGTCCGACAGGGGTCTCTATGGCTACACCTTC
TRBD1 | TRBJ2-7 | - | TRBV2 | CASRGTGIYEQYF | TGTGCCAGCAGGGGGACAGGGATTTACGAGCAGTACTTC
TRBD1 | TRBJ1-2 | - | TRBV19 | CASRPPGQGSLAGYTF | TGTGCCAGTAGACCTCCGGGACAGGGGTCGCTGGCTGGCTACACCTTC
- | TRBJ2-7 | - | TRBV4-1 | CASSSFWSSYEQYF | TGCGCCAGCAGCTCATTTTGGAGCTCCTACGAGCAGTACTTC
TRBD2 | TRBJ2-3 | - | TRBV5-4 | CASSLKTSVTTDTQYF | TGTGCCAGCAGCTTAAAGACTAGCGTTACGACAGATACGCAGTATTTT
- | TRBJ1-2 | - | TRBV6-5 | CASSYSGVGGYGYTF | TGTGCCAGCAGTTACTCCGGGGTCGGGGGCTATGGCTACACCTTC
- | TRBJ1-3 | - | TRBV27 | CASSLSPGGISGSTIYF | TGTGCCAGCAGTTTATCCCCGGGAGGCATATCTGGAAGCACCATATATTTT
- | TRBJ1-3 | - | TRBV30 | CAWSRVGNTIYF | TGTGCCTGGTCCCGTGTCGGAAACACCATATATTTT
- | TRBJ1-3 | - | TRBV28 | CASSPTGSGNTIYF | TGTGCCAGCAGCCCCACAGGCTCTGGAAACACCATATATTTT
- | TRBJ1-2 | - | TRBV10-3 | CAIRGGVNYGYTF | TGTGCCATCAGGGGCGGGGTTAACTATGGCTACACCTTC
TRBD1 | TRBJ2-7 | - | TRBV10-2 | CASSWTGAYEQYF | TGCGCCAGCAGTTGGACAGGAGCCTACGAGCAGTACTTC
TRBD1 | TRBJ1-1 | - | TRBV19 | CASRDRLNTEAFF | TGTGCCAGTAGGGACAGGTTGAACACTGAAGCTTTCTTT
- | TRBJ2-3 | - | TRBV5-1 | CASSLAASEDTQYF | TGCGCCAGCAGCTTGGCGGCTAGCGAAGATACGCAGTATTTT
TRBD2 | TRBJ2-5 | - | TRBV5-4 | CASSWGTSGLRETQYF | TGTGCCAGCAGCTGGGGGACTAGCGGCCTCCGGGAGACCCAGTACTTC
- | TRBJ2-2 | - | TRBV28 | CASSSTYLNTGELFF | TGTGCCAGCAGTTCTACTTATTTGAACACCGGGGAGCTGTTTTTT
- | TRBJ2-3 | - | TRBV7-9 | CASPSSGTSDTQYF | TGTGCCTCGCCTTCTTCCGGGACATCAGATACGCAGTATTTT
- | TRBJ2-1 | - | TRBV28 | CASNPGTVLSGGNEQFF | TGTGCCAGCAACCCCGGGACAGTCTTATCCGGGGGCAATGAGCAGTTCTTC
TRBD1 | TRBJ2-7 | - | TRBV19 | CASSTTTGAHGIPYEQYF | TGTGCCAGTAGTACTACGACAGGGGCCCACGGAATTCCCTACGAGCAGTACTTC
TRBD1 | TRBJ1-5 | - | TRBV28 | CASSANRGQQPQHF | TGTGCCAGCAGTGCAAACAGGGGGCAACAGCCCCAGCATTTT
TRBD2 | TRBJ2-2 | - | TRBV5-1 | CASSERGEYTGELFF | TGCGCCAGCAGCGAGCGGGGCGAGTACACCGGGGAGCTGTTTTTT
TRBD2 | TRBJ2-2 | - | TRBV5-4 | CASRWGGAVPDTGELFF | TGTGCCAGCAGGTGGGGGGGAGCGGTCCCGGATACCGGGGAGCTGTTTTTT
- | TRBJ2-7 | - | TRBV30 | CAWSVTPSEQYF | TGTGCCTGGAGTGTAACCCCTAGCGAGCAGTACTTC
TRBD2 | TRBJ2-2 | - | TRBV19 | CASSIPGGLSGELFF | TGTGCCAGTAGTATACCGGGGGGGCTTAGCGGGGAGCTGTTTTTT
- | TRBJ2-1 | once | TRBV28 | CASRGDSVFYNEQFF | TGTGCCAGCAGGGGGGACTCGGTTTTTTACAATGAGCAGTTCTTC
- | TRBJ1-2 | - | TRBV6-5 | CASSRGQLYGYTF | TGTGCCAGCAGTAGAGGACAGCTCTATGGCTACACCTTC
- | TRBJ2-2 | - | TRBV7-9 | CASSLVSGSYTGELFF | TGTGCCAGCAGCTTAGTCAGCGGAAGTTACACCGGGGAGCTGTTTTTT